This entry lists 25 T cell receptor beta chains sequenced from one sample in a study of cytomegalovirus exposure and HLA in healthy donors. A multiplex PCR was run with 60 Vbeta primers and 13 Jbeta primers. Some clones are missing from TCRdb's copy, which holds only in-frame ones; the method was immunoSEQ multiplex PCR. Altogether around 150,000 clones are present, about three quarters being singletons, with the ten largest covering approximately 4%. The sample was PBMCs. These receptors were taken from a man aged 18 to 29 in good health and CMV-seronegative.

This clone was seen just once. The rearrangement joins TRBV7-2 to TRBJ1-2; the D is unclear. This CDR3 comprises 13 residues. Germline V gene lookup returns CDR1 SGHTA and CDR2 FQGNSA. The V and J ends lost 3 bases and 3 bases respectively, with 8 bases between them. The CDR3, as DNA: TGTGCCAGCAGCTTTTCGGTGGACTATGGCTACACCTTC. Translated: CASSFSVDYGYTF.

This clone was detected once. The J gene is TRBJ1-5, the V gene TRBV30; D perhaps matches TRBD1 (5 bases). CDR1 and CDR2 (germline): GTSNPN, SVGIG (reference sequence). The germline V and J ends were trimmed by 3 bases and 4 bases, with 19 bases remaining between them. CDR3 size: 16 residues. The CDR3 DNA follows: TGTGCCTGGAGCCCCCGGGGCCGTGGAGGGAATCAGCCCCAGCATTTT. As protein: CAWSPRGRGGNQPQHF.

The chain carries TRBV19 and TRBJ2-1; 11 nucleotides align to TRBD2. The ends lost 5 bases at V and 3 bases at J; junction bases unmatched: 6. The CDR3 has 16 amino acids. Germline assignment: CDR1 LNHDA and CDR2 SQIVND (reference sequence). CDR3 DNA: TGTGCCAGTAGTCCCAAGACTAGCGGGGTCTACAATGAGCAGTTCTTC. Translating gives CASSPKTSGVYNEQFF.

This clone was found a few times. The V and J genes are TRBV11-1 and TRBJ2-2, with TRBD2 matching over 11 bases. With 5 bases clipped from V and 3 bases from J, the junction kept 2 bases outside the gene matches. In germline, CDR1 is SGHAT, CDR2 FQDESV (reference sequence). This CDR3 is 15 amino acids long. The CDR3: CASSLLAGDTGELFF. CDR3 nucleotides: TGTGCCAGCAGCCTACTAGCGGGGGACACCGGGGAGCTGTTTTTT.

The chain couples TRBV7-8 to TRBJ2-2, with D uncertain. The germline V and J ends were trimmed by 2 bases and 4 bases, with 11 bases remaining between them. The CDR3 is 15 amino acids. CDR1 is SGHVS, CDR2 FQNEAQ, per germline. This CDR3 is CASSLITEATGELFF. In nucleotides, the CDR3 is TGTGCCAGCAGCTTAATTACCGAAGCCACCGGGGAGCTGTTTTTT.

The V gene is TRBV7-9, the J gene TRBJ2-3; D gene ambiguous. From germline, CDR1 is SEHNR and CDR2 FQNEAQ (reference sequence). The CDR3 length is 12 residues. Trimming took 3 bases from V and 1 from J, leaving 2 bases between them. CDR3 in DNA: TGTGCCAGCAGCTTCGGCACAGATACGCAGTATTTT. Residues: CASSFGTDTQYF.

Concerning this clone: Other DNA variants within this sample encode the same CDR3. This sequence joins TRBV5-1 and TRBJ2-2; TRBD2 matches at 10 bases. This CDR3 contains 17 residues. V gave up 4 bases and J gave up 7 bases; unmatched junction bases: 13. The V gene's germline CDR1 is SGHRS and CDR2 YFSETQ. The DNA of the CDR3 is TGCGCCAGCAGCAGGACGAGCGGGGGGGCCGATGGCGGGGAGCTGTTTTTT. Its protein product is CASSRTSGGADGGELFF.

The chain uses TRBV4-1 and TRBJ2-7; 12 bases agree with TRBD2. Germline V gene sequence: CDR1 MGHRA, CDR2 YSYEKL. The length of the CDR3 is 16 residues. The ends lost 0 bases at V and 6 bases at J; junction bases unmatched: 6. DNA of the CDR3: TGCGCCAGCAGCCAAGATCCTAGCGGGAGGGCCTCCGAGCAGTACTTC. Its translation is CASSQDPSGRASEQYF.

J is TRBJ2-7 and V is TRBV7-2; D is possibly TRBD2 (5 bases). CDR1 is SGHTA, CDR2 FQGNSA, per germline. The V and J ends lost 0 bases and 0 bases respectively, with 12 bases between them. This CDR3 is built from 16 residues. CDR3 nucleotide sequence: TGTGCCAGCAGCTTAGCTTGGATAGCGAGCTCCTACGAGCAGTACTTC. This codes for CASSLAWIASSYEQYF.

The genes are TRBV28 and TRBJ2-7; 11 bases match TRBD2. CDR1 and CDR2 (germline): MDHEN, SYDVKM. With 6 bases clipped from V and 3 bases from J, the junction kept 7 bases outside the gene matches. The CDR3 is made up of 15 amino acids. DNA of the CDR3: TGTGCCAGCAGACAACCGGGACTAGCGGACTACGAGCAGTACTTC. Translating it yields CASRQPGLADYEQYF.

This clone has only a few counts. The chain links TRBV5-4 to TRBJ2-5, with D possibly being TRBD2 (6 bases). Trimming took off 0 bases at V and 5 bases at J, with 17 bases between the two ends. This CDR3 is 16 amino acids long. Germline V gene sequence: CDR1 SGHNT, CDR2 YYREEE (reference sequence). The CDR3 loop is CASSLELAQIGETQYF. The CDR3, as DNA: TGTGCCAGCAGCTTGGAGCTAGCGCAAATCGGGGAGACCCAGTACTTC.

This clone was observed at least ten times. The V and J genes are TRBV6-1 and TRBJ1-4; 10 bases are a match to TRBD1. The CDR3 covers 16 residues. Germline CDR1 is MNHNS and CDR2 is SASEGT. Losses at the gene ends were 0 bases for V and 6 bases for J; bases not matched to a gene: 4. CDR3 loop: CASSEAPGTGDEKLFF. DNA for the CDR3: TGTGCCAGCAGTGAAGCGCCCGGGACAGGGGATGAAAAACTGTTTTTT.

The chain is built from TRBV9 and TRBJ2-7, with 8 bases matching TRBD1. The CDR3 has 18 residues. Per germline, CDR1 SGDLS and CDR2 YYNGEE. Germline trimming cut 0 bases from V and 2 bases from J; bases unmatched to any gene: 13. The CDR3 DNA is TGTGCCAGCAGCGTAGGGGCGGTGGCCAGGGGGCGAACCTACGAGCAGTACTTC. Translating gives CASSVGAVARGRTYEQYF.

The chain employs TRBV2 and TRBJ1-2, with a tentative D call TRBD1 (6 bases). The CDR3 totals 13 residues. Germline V gene sequence: CDR1 SNHLY, CDR2 FYNNEI. V lost 4 bases and J lost 8, with 14 bases in between. The CDR3: CASSVLGARGYTF. The CDR3 nucleotides read TGTGCCAGCAGTGTTCTGGGGGCGAGAGGCTACACCTTC.

Concerning this clone itself: This specimen includes other DNA sequences encoding the same CDR3. The chain couples TRBV10-1 to TRBJ2-7; 12 bases are shared with TRBD2. With V trimmed by 1 base and J by 10 bases, 8 bases remained unmatched. CDR3 length: 15 residues. In germline, CDR1 is WNHNN, CDR2 SYGVQD (reference sequence). CDR3 sequence reads: CASSEYPETSGSQYF. CDR3 bases: TGCGCCAGCAGTGAGTACCCCGAGACTAGCGGGAGTCAGTACTTC.

A single count supports this clone. The chain has TRBV7-9 and TRBJ2-1; maybe TRBD2 (6 bases). Germline loops: CDR1 SEHNR, CDR2 FQNEAQ (reference sequence). The CDR3 totals 16 residues. The V end was cut by 1 base, the J end by 4 bases, with 14 bases between. CDR3 nucleotides: TGTGCCAGCAGCTTAGGCGCGGGACTCATATACAATGAGCAGTTCTTC. Residues: CASSLGAGLIYNEQFF.

The V and J genes are TRBV5-1 and TRBJ1-1; D is undetermined. Germline CDR1 and CDR2: SGHRS and YFSETQ. CDR3 length: 13 residues. Trimming pared 0 bases from V and 8 bases from J, leaving 11 bases between. The CDR3 sequence: CASSLGGSPEAFF. The CDR3 bases are TGCGCCAGCAGCTTGGGAGGCAGCCCAGAAGCTTTCTTT.

This clone was seen a handful of times. The chain is built from TRBV14 and TRBJ2-6, with 8 bases that match TRBD1. Germline-derived CDR1 and CDR2 are SGHDN and FVKESK. This CDR3 is built from 17 residues. J gave up 0 bases and V 5 bases, and 6 bases lay outside the gene matches. This CDR3 reads CASSGQGRGSGANVLTF. DNA for the CDR3: TGTGCCAGCAGCGGACAGGGCAGGGGCTCTGGGGCCAACGTCCTGACTTTC.

V gene TRBV7-9 combines with J gene TRBJ2-5, with D tentatively TRBD2 (7 bases). Germline V gene sequence: CDR1 SEHNR, CDR2 FQNEAQ (reference sequence). The CDR3 has 15 amino acids. V gave up 5 bases and J gave up 5 bases, with 18 bases separating them. CDR3 sequence reads: CASSPTGGRGETQYF. As DNA, the CDR3 is TGTGCCAGCAGCCCAACCGGGGGGCGCGGGGAGACCCAGTACTTC.

This clone appeared once. The chain has TRBV11-3 and TRBJ2-7, with unresolved D. This CDR3 comprises 13 residues. V was pared by 2 bases and J by 2 bases, with 7 bases between. CDR1 and CDR2 (germline): SGHNT, YENEEA. CDR3 loop: CASSLIVTYEQYF. Written as DNA, the CDR3 is TGTGCCAGCAGCTTAATAGTTACCTACGAGCAGTACTTC.

This clone was detected once. The V and J genes are TRBV11-2 and TRBJ2-7, with D uncertain. The germline V and J ends were trimmed by 4 bases and 0 bases, with 16 bases remaining between them. CDR1 and CDR2 (germline): SGHAT, FQNNGV. The length of the CDR3 is 16 residues. Here the CDR3 DNA reads TGTGCCAGCAGCTCGACCCCGACTGGTAGCTCCTACGAGCAGTACTTC. It yields the protein CASSSTPTGSSYEQYF.

The chain combines TRBV27 with TRBJ2-3; 11 bases match TRBD2. V shed 8 bases and J 5 bases; nucleotides not matched to a gene: 12. CDR3 size: 16 residues. Germline V gene lookup returns CDR1 MNHEY and CDR2 SMNVEV (reference sequence). The chain's CDR3 is CASAQLAGAGGDTQYF. DNA for the CDR3: TGTGCCAGCGCGCAACTAGCGGGAGCCGGGGGAGATACGCAGTATTTT.

The chain joins TRBV27 to TRBJ1-2, with 7 bases lining up with TRBD1. The CDR3 consists of 13 residues. Trimming took 6 bases from V and 5 from J; bases not matched to a gene: 6. CDR1 and CDR2 from the germline V gene are MNHEY and SMNVEV (reference sequence). DNA for the CDR3: TGTGCCAGCAGCCGGGACAGTCTGTATGGCTACACCTTC. The encoded protein is CASSRDSLYGYTF.

This clone was picked up one time. An end of the junction differs from the germline gene, which may be a read error. This chain connects TRBV29-1 to TRBJ1-2; 8 bases are a match to TRBD1. CDR3 size: 18 residues. Per the germline V gene, CDR1 is SQVTM and CDR2 is ANQGSEA. The CDR3 protein is CSVPEYAVLAGGADGYAF. The CDR3 nucleotides read TGCAGCGTTCCCGAATACGCAGTTCTGGCAGGGGGCGCGGATGGCTACGCCTTC.

This chain uses TRBV5-1 with TRBJ2-3; D remains ambiguous. CDR3 length: 14 residues. Germline loops: CDR1 SGHRS, CDR2 YFSETQ. Trimming cost V 0 bases and J 1 base, with 6 bases left between them. The DNA for the CDR3 is TGCGCCAGCAGCTTGGGTGCGGGCACAGATACGCAGTATTTT. Its protein product is CASSLGAGTDTQYF.